The T cell receptor beta chain described here comes from a study of T cell responses to AZD1222 COVID-19 vaccine. CDR1 is LNHDA, CDR2 SQIVND, per germline (reference sequence). V was pared by 8 bases and J by 4 bases, with 26 bases between. The CDR3 loop spans 17 amino acids. As for this clone: Its antigen is currently unknown.

Profiling relied on immunoSEQ multiplex PCR, and the TCRdb table lists in-frame clones only, not all of them. The data show approximately 65,000 clones, roughly 90% seen once. The study's findings and limits: Dominant at 160-218 and 743-854, vaccine-associated CD4 TCRs also spanned spike. Samples come after the peak T cell response, not at day 14.

This clonotype originated in an adult in good health. Sequences were derived from peripheral blood, sampled on day 0 of AZD1222 vaccination. The chain carries TRBV19 and TRBJ1-2, with D tentatively TRBD1 (6 bases). The CDR3 DNA follows: TGTGCCAGTCTACCTAAGGGGGACACCTTTTCGTTCTATGGCTACACCTTC. This encodes CASLPKGDTFSFYGYTF.